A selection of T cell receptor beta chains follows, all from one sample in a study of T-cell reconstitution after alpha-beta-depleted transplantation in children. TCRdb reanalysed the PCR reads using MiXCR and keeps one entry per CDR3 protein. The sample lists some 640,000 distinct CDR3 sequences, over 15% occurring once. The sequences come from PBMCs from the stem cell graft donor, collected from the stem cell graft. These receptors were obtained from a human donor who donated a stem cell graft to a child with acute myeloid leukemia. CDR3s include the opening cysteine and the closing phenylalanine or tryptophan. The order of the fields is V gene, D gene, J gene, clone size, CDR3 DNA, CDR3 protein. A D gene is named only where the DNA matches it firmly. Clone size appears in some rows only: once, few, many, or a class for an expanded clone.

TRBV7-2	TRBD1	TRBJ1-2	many	TGTGCCAGCAGCCAACAGGGGGGAGACTATGGCTACACCTTC	CASSQQGGDYGYTF
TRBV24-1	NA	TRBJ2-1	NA	TGTGCCACCAGTGTCAGGGGCTACAATGAGCAGTTCTTC	CATSVRGYNEQFF
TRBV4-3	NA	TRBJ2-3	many	TGCGCCAGCAGCCAAGACTTCGGGTTCTCGGGTACGCAGTATTTT	CASSQDFGFSGTQYF
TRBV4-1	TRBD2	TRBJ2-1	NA	TGCGCCAGCAGCCCCCCCCGGGCTAGCGGTGGGGAGCAGTTCTTC	CASSPPRASGGEQFF
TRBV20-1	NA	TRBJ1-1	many	TGCAGTGCTAGAGGTAACAGAGCGAACACTGAAGCTTTCTTT	CSARGNRANTEAFF
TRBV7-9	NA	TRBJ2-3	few	TGTGCCAGCAGCTTAGAGGGGGACGCCACAGATACGCAGTATTTT	CASSLEGDATDTQYF
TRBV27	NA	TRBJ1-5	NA	TGTGCCAGCAGTTCGGTCATGGACAAGAGCAATCAGCCCCAGCATTTT	CASSSVMDKSNQPQHF
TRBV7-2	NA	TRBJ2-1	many	TGTGCCAGCATGGGCTGGGAAGGGGATAACGAGCAGTTCTTC	CASMGWEGDNEQFF
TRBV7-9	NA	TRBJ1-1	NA	TGTGCCAGCAGCCCAACACAGGGTCAGAACACTGAAGCTTTCTTT	CASSPTQGQNTEAFF
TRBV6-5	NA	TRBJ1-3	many	TGTGCCAGCGGTTTACAACCAGGACGTCGCTCTGGAAACACCATATATTTT	CASGLQPGRRSGNTIYF
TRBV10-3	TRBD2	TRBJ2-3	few	TGTGCCATCAGGGGACTAGCGGGGCTAGGGGATACGCAGTATTTT	CAIRGLAGLGDTQYF
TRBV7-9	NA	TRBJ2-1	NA	TGTGCCAGCACCCCGACAGTGAGCAATGAGCAGTTCTTC	CASTPTVSNEQFF
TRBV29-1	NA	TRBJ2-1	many	TGCAGCGTTGCCCCCAATGAGCAGTTCTTC	CSVAPNEQFF
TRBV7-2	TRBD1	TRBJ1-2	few	TGTGCCAGCAGCTTAGATAGGGGACAGGGATATGGCTACACCTTC	CASSLDRGQGYGYTF
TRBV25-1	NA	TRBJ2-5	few	TGTGCCAGCAGTGAACCCCAAGAGACCCAGTACTTC	CASSEPQETQYF
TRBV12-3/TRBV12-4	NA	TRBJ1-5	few	TGTGCCAGCAGGTCCCGGGACATCCAGCCCCAGCATTTT	CASRSRDIQPQHF
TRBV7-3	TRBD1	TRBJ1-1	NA	TGTGCCAGCAGCCAAACAGGGGCATCTGAAGCTTTCTTT	CASSQTGASEAFF
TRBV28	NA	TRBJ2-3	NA	TGTGCCAGCAGTTTGGGTCTCCTCGAGCAGTATTTT	CASSLGLLEQYF
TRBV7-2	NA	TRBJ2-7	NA	TGTGCCAGCAGCGCCAGGCAGCCCGACGAGCAGTACTTC	CASSARQPDEQYF
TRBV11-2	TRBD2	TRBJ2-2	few	TGTGCCAGCAGCTTTGTAGCGGGGTCCCCCGGGGAGCTGTTTTTT	CASSFVAGSPGELFF
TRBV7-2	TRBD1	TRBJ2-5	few	TGTGCCAGCAGCTTACAGGGGGCATGGGAGACCCAGTACTTC	CASSLQGAWETQYF
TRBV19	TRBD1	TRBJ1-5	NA	TGTGCCAGTAATCCGACAGGGGGCAATCAGCCCCAGCATTTT	CASNPTGGNQPQHF
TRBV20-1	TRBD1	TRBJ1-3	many	TGCAGTGCTAGGGAACAGGGGATCTCTGGAAACACCATATATTTT	CSAREQGISGNTIYF
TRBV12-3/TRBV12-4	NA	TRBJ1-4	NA	TGTGCCAGCAGTCCTCGGAAGCCGCTCACAACTAATGAAAAACTGTTTTTT	CASSPRKPLTTNEKLFF
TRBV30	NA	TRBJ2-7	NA	TGTGCCTGGAATGGGGGCCCCTTCGACGAGCAGTACTTC	CAWNGGPFDEQYF
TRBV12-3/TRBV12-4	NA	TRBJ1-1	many	TGTGCCAGCAGTCCGACGGGGACCCACACTGAAGCTTTCTTT	CASSPTGTHTEAFF
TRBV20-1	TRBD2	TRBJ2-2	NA	TGCAGTGCCCGGAGCGGGGGGGATCACGGGGAGCTGTTTTTT	CSARSGGDHGELFF
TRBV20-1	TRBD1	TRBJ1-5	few	TGCAGTGCTACACAGGGGGCTGGAGGCAATCAGCCCCAGCATTTT	CSATQGAGGNQPQHF
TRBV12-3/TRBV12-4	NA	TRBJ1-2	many	TGTGCCAGCAGTTTAGGGGGGGCGTCTGGCTACACCTTC	CASSLGGASGYTF
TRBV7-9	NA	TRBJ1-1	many	TGTGCCAGCAGCTTAGGGGGAGGGATGAACACTGAAGCTTTCTTT	CASSLGGGMNTEAFF
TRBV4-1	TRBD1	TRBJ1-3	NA	TGCGCCAGCAGCACTACGGACAGGGCCTCTGGAAACACCATATATTTT	CASSTTDRASGNTIYF
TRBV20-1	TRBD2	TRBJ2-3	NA	TGCAGTGCTTCGGGACTAGCGGTCTATAGCACAGATACGCAGTATTTT	CSASGLAVYSTDTQYF
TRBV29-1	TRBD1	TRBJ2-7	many	TGCAGCGTCGGGGAGGGACAGGGGAACGAGCAGTACTTC	CSVGEGQGNEQYF
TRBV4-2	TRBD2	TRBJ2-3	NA	TGTGCCAGCAGCCAAGATCAACTAGCGGGGGTATCTAGCACAGATACGCAGTATTTT	CASSQDQLAGVSSTDTQYF
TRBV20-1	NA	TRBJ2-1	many	TGCAGTGCCCCAGACAGTACCTACAATGAGCAGTTCTTC	CSAPDSTYNEQFF
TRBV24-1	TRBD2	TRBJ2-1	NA	TGTGCCACCACCCTAGCGGGGGGGAATGAGCAGTTCTTC	CATTLAGGNEQFF
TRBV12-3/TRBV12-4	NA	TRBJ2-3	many	TGTGCCAGCAGCCCGAGGACTGGCACAGATACGCAGTATTTT	CASSPRTGTDTQYF
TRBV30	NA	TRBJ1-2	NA	TGTGCCTGGAGCCTCATAGGAGGGGATGGCTACACCTTC	CAWSLIGGDGYTF
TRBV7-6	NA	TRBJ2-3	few	TGTGCCAGCCATCCAGGTTCCTACACAGATACGCAGTATTTT	CASHPGSYTDTQYF
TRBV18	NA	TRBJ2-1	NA	TGTGCCAGCTCACCAATCGCTAGCTACAATGAGCAGTTCTTC	CASSPIASYNEQFF
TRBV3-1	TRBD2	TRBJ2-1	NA	TGTGCCAGCACCGGGGGGGGCAGGGATGAGCAGTTCTTC	CASTGGGRDEQFF
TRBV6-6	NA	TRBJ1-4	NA	TGTGCCAGCAGACTCGACAGTGAAAAACTGTTTTTT	CASRLDSEKLFF
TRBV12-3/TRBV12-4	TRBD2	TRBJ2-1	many	TGTGCCAGCAGCCCCGGGACTAGTCGGAATGAGCAGTTCTTC	CASSPGTSRNEQFF
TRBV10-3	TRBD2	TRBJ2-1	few	TGTGCCATCAGTGAAATAGCGGGGGGGTTCTACAATGAGCAGTTCTTC	CAISEIAGGFYNEQFF
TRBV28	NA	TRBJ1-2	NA	TGTGCCAGCAGTCTCCCTGACCCTAACTATGGCTACACCTTC	CASSLPDPNYGYTF
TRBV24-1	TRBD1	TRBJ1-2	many	TGTGCCACCAGTGCCCGACAGGGCGCCTATGGCTACACCTTC	CATSARQGAYGYTF
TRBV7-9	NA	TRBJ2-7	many	TGTGCCAGCGCTAGCTCCTACGAGCAGTACTTC	CASASSYEQYF
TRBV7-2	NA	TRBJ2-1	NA	TGTGCCAGCAGCCCAGAAATAGCGACGCCTGAGCAGTTCTTC	CASSPEIATPEQFF
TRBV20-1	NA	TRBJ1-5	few	TGCAGTTCAGGCCCGGCCCCGGGCAGTCAGCCCCAGCATTTT	CSSGPAPGSQPQHF
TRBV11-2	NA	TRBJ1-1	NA	TGTGCCAGCAGCTTAGCCCAGACAGGCCCCCGGAACACTGAAGCTTTCTTT	CASSLAQTGPRNTEAFF
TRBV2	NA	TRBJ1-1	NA	TGTACCATCAGTTTTAGACAGCAGTTGACGAGCACTGAAGCTTTCTTT	CTISFRQQLTSTEAFF
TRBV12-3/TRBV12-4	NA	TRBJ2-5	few	TGTGCCAGCAGTTCCAGGGTCACCCAGTACTTC	CASSSRVTQYF
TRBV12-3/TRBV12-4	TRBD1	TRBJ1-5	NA	TGTGCCAGCCATCCGGACAGGGTCAATCAGCCCCAGCATTTT	CASHPDRVNQPQHF